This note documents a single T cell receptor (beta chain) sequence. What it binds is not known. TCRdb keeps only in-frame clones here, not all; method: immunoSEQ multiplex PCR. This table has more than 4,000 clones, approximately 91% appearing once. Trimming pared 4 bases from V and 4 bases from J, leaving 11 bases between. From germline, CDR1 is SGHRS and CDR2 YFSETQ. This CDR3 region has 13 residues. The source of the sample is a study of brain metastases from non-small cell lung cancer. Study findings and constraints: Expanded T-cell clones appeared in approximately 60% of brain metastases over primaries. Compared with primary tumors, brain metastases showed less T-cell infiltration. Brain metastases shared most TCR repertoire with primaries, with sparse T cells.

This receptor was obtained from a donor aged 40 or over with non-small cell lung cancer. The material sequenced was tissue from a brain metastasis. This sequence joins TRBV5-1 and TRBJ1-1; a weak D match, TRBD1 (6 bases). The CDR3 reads CASSPGGGTEAFF. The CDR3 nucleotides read TGCGCCAGCAGCCCGGGGGGCGGCACTGAAGCTTTCTTT.